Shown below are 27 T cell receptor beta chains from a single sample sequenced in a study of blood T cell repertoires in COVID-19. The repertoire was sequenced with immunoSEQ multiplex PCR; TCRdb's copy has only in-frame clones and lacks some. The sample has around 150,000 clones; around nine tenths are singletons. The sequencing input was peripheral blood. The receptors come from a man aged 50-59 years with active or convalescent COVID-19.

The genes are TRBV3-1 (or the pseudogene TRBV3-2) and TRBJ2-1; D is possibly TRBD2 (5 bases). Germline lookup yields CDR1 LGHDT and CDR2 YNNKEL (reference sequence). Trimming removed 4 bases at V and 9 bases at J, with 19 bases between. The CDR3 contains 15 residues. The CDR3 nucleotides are TGTGCCAGCAGCCCTACTTGGACCGGAGGAAGTGAGCAGTTCTTC. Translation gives CASSPTWTGGSEQFF.

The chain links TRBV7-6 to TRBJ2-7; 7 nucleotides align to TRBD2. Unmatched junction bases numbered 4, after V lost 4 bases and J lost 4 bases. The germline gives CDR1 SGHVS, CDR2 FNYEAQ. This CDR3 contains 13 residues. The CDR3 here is CASSSTGGYEQYF. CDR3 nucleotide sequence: TGTGCCAGCAGCTCGACGGGAGGATACGAGCAGTACTTC. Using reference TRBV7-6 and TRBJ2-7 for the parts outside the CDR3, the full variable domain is GAGVSQSPRYKVTKRGQDVALRCDPISGHVSLYWYRQALGQGPEFLTYFNYEAQQDKSGLPNDRFSAERPEGSISTLTIQRTEQRDSAMYRCASSSTGGYEQYFGPGTRLTVT.

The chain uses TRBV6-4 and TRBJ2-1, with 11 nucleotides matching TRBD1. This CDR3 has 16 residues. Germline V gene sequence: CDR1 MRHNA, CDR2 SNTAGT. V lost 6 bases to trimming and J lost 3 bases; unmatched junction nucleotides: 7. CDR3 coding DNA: TGTGCCAGCAGCGCCCTCGGGACAGGGGGCTACAATGAGCAGTTCTTC. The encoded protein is CASSALGTGGYNEQFF.

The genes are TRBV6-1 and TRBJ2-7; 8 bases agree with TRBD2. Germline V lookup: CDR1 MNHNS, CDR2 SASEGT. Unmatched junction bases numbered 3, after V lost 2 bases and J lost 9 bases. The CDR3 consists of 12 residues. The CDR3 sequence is CASSELAGGQYF. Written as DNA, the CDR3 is TGTGCCAGCAGTGAACTTGCGGGAGGGCAGTACTTC.

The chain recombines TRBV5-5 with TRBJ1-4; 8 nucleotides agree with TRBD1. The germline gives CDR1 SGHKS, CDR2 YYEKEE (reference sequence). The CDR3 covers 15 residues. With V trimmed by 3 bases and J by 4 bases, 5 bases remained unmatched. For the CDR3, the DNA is TGTGCCAGCAGCTGGCCGGGACAGGTTAATGAAAAACTGTTTTTT. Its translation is CASSWPGQVNEKLFF.

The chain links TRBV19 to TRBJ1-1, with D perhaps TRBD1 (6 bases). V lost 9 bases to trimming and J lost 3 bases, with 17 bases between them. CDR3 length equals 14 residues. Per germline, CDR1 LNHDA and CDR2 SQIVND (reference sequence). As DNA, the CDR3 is TGTGCCAGCCTTCACAGGGCAGGTTACACTGAAGCTTTCTTT. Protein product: CASLHRAGYTEAFF.

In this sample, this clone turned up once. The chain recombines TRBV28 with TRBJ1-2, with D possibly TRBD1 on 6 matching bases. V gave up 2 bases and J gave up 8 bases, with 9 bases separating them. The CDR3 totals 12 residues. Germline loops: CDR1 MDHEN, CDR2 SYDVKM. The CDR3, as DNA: TGTGCCAGCAGTTTACCAGGGGTCGGCTACACCTTC. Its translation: CASSLPGVGYTF.

Here the CDR3 DNA reads TGTGCCAGCAGCTTAGAGGGGAGGACAGGGAAAACGTCCTACAATGAGCAGTTCTTC. Amino acids: CASSLEGRTGKTSYNEQFF. V is TRBV7-9 and J is TRBJ2-1, with 8 bases aligning to TRBD1. CDR1 is SEHNR and CDR2 is FQNEAQ in the germline V gene (reference sequence). The ends lost 1 base at V and 1 base at J; junction bases unmatched: 12. This CDR3 contains 19 residues.

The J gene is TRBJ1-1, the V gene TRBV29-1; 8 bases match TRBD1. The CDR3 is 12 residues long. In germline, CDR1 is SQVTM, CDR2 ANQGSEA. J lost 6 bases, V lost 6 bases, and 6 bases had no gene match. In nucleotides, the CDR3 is TGCAGCGTACGTTGGACAGGGTCTGAAGCTTTCTTT. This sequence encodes CSVRWTGSEAFF.

In nucleotides, the CDR3 is TGTGCCAGCAGTCAGAGCCCGGGACAGGCGAAATACGAGCAGTACTTC. This translates into CASSQSPGQAKYEQYF. The chain uses TRBV6-2 or TRBV6-3 and TRBJ2-7, with TRBD1 identical over 8 bases. This CDR3 is 16 amino acids long. V dropped 5 bases and J dropped 4; count of bases not matched to a gene: 13. Germline assignment: CDR1 MNHEY and CDR2 SVGEGT.

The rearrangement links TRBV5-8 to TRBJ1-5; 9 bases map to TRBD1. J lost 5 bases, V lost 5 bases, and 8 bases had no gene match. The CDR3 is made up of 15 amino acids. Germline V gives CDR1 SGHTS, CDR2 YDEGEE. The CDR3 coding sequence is TGTGCCAGCAGTCGTGACAGGGGGGCTTATCAGCCCCAGCATTTT. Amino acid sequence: CASSRDRGAYQPQHF.

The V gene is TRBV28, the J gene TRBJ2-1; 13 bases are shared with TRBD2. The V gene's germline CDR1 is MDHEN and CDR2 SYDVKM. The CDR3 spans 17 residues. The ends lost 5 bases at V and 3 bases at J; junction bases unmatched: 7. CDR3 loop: CASSRTSGRILYNEQFF. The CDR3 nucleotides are TGTGCCAGCAGTAGGACTAGCGGGAGAATCCTCTACAATGAGCAGTTCTTC.

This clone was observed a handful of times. CDR3 residues: CASRRGDLPQTEAFF. The CDR3, as DNA: TGTGCCAGCAGGAGAGGGGACTTACCCCAAACTGAAGCTTTCTTT. This chain uses TRBV28 with TRBJ1-1, with D possibly being TRBD1 (5 bases). The CDR3 length is 15 residues. The V end was cut by 6 bases, the J end by 5 bases, with 19 bases between. Germline lookup yields CDR1 MDHEN and CDR2 SYDVKM.

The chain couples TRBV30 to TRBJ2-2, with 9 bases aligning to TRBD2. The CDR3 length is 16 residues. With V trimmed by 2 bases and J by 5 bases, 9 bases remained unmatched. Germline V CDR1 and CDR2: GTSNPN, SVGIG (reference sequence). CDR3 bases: TGTGCCTGGAGTCGTGGGATAGCGGGAGTAACCGGGGAGCTGTTTTTT. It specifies CAWSRGIAGVTGELFF.

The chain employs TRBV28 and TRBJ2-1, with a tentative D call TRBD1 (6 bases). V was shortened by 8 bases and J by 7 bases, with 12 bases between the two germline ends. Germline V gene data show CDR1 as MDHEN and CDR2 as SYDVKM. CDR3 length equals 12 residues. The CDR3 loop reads CASHRDGNEQFF. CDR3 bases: TGTGCCAGCCACAGGGATGGGAATGAGCAGTTCTTC.

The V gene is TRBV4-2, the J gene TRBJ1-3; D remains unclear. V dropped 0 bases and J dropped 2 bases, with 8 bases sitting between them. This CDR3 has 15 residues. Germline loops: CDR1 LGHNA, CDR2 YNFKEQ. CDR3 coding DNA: TGTGCCAGCAGCCAAGACAAGACACCTGGAAACACCATATATTTT. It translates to CASSQDKTPGNTIYF.

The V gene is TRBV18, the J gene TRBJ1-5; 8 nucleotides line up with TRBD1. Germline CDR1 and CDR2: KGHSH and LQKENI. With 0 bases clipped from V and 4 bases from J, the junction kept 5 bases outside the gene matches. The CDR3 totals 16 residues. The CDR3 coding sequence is TGTGCCAGCTCACCACCGAACAGGGGGGGTAATCAGCCCCAGCATTTT. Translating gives CASSPPNRGGNQPQHF.

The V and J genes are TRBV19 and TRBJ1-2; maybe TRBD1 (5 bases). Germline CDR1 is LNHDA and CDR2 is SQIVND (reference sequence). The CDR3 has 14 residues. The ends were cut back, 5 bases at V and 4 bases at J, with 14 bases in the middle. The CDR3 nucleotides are TGTGCCAGTAGTCGGGGGGGTCGGCCCTATGGCTACACCTTC. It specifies CASSRGGRPYGYTF.

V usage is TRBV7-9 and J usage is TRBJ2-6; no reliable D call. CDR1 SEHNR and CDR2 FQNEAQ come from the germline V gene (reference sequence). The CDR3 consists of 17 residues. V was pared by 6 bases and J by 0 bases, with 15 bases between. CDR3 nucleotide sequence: TGTGCCAGCAGTTTAAGGCCGCTAGACTCTGGGGCCAACGTCCTGACTTTC. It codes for CASSLRPLDSGANVLTF.

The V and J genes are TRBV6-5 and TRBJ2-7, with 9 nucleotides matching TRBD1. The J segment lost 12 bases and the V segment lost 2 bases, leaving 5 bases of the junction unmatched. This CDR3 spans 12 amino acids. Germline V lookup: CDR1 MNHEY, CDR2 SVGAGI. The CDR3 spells CASSYRGQGLYF. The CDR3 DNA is TGTGCCAGCAGTTACCGGGGACAGGGACTGTACTTC.

CDR3 residues: CASSVADRGGVSTNTEAFF. The CDR3 nucleotides are TGTGCCAGCAGCGTAGCGGACAGGGGAGGCGTGTCGACGAACACTGAAGCTTTCTTT. The chain combines TRBV9 with TRBJ1-1; TRBD1 agrees at 9 bases. Germline values: CDR1 SGDLS, CDR2 YYNGEE. The CDR3 contains 19 residues. V lost 0 bases to trimming and J lost 1 base; unmatched junction nucleotides: 13.

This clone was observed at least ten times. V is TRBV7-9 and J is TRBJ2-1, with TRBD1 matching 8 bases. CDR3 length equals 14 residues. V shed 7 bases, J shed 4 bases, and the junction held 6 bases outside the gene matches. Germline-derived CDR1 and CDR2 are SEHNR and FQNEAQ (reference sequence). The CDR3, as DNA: TGTGCCAGCACCGGGGACAGGACATACAATGAGCAGTTCTTC. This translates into CASTGDRTYNEQFF.

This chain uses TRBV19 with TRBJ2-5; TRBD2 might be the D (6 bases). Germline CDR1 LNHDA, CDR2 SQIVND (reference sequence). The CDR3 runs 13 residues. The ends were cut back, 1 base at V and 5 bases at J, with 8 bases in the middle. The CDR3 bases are TGTGCCAGTAGTATAGGTAGCGGCGAGACCCAGTACTTC. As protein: CASSIGSGETQYF.

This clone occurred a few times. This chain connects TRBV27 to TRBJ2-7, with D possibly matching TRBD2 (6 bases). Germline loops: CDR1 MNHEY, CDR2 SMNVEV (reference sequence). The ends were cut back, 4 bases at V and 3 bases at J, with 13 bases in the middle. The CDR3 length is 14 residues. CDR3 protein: CASSYGPRGYEQYF. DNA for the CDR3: TGTGCCAGCAGTTATGGACCGCGGGGCTACGAGCAGTACTTC.

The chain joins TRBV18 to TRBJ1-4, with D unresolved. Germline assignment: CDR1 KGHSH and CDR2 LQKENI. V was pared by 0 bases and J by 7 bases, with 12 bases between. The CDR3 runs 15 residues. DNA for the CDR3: TGTGCCAGCTCACCACCGACGGGGTCTGGTGAAAAACTGTTTTTT. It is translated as CASSPPTGSGEKLFF.

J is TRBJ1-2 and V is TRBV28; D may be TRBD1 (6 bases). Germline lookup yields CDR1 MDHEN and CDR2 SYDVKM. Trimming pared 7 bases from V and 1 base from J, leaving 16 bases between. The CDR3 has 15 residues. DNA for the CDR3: TGTGCCAGCACCAAACAGGGCTCGATTAACTATGGCTACACCTTC. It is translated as CASTKQGSINYGYTF.

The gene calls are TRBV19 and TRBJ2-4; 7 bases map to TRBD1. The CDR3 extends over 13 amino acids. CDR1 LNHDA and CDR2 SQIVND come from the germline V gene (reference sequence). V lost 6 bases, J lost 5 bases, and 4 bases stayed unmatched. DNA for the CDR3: TGTGCCAGTAGAAAAGGGGGCCAAAACATTCAGTACTTC. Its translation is CASRKGGQNIQYF. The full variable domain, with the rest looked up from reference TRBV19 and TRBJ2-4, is DGGITQSPKYLFRKEGQNVTLSCEQNLNHDAMYWYRQDPGQGLRLIYYSQIVNDFQKGDIAEGYSVSREKKESFPLTVTSAQKNPTAFYLCASRKGGQNIQYFGAGTRLSVL.